The clone carrying this TCR beta chain was observed a single time. Here immunoSEQ multiplex PCR was the method, and the copy in TCRdb shows in-frame clones only, minus some. This repertoire shows hundreds of thousands of clones, roughly 89% found once; its top ten account for around 0.9%. The record originates from a study of blood T cell repertoires in COVID-19. Study-wide background: PBMCs, B-cell-depleted T cells, or T cells were the source of the cDNA or gDNA that made up the material.

Germline CDR1 SNHLY, CDR2 FYNNEI. The ends were cut back, 2 bases at V and 7 bases at J, with 12 bases in the middle. CDR3 length equals 14 residues. The sequenced material came from peripheral blood. The rearrangement uses TRBV2 and TRBJ1-5; D possibly corresponds to TRBD1 (5 bases). The TCR originated in a man aged 18 to 30 with COVID-19, enrolled during active disease. CDR3 in DNA: TGTGCCAGCAGTGAAAAACCAGGGCGACAGCCCCAGCATTTT. Protein sequence: CASSEKPGRQPQHF. The whole variable domain, remainder taken from reference TRBV2 and TRBJ1-5, is EPEVTQTPSHQVTQMGQEVILRCVPISNHLYFYWYRQILGQKVEFLVSFYNNEISEKSEIFDDQFSVERPDGSNFTLKIRSTKLEDSAMYFCASSEKPGRQPQHFGDGTRLSIL.